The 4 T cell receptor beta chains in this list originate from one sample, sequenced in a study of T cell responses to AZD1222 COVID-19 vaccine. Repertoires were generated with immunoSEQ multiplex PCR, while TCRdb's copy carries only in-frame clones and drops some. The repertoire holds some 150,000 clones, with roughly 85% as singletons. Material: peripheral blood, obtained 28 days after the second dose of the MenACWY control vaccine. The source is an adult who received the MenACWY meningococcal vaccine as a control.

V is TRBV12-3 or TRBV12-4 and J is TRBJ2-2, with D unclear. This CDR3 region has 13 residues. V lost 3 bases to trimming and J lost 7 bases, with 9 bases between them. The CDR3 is CASSLKENGELFF. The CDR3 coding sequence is TGTGCCAGCAGTTTGAAAGAAAACGGGGAGCTGTTTTTT.

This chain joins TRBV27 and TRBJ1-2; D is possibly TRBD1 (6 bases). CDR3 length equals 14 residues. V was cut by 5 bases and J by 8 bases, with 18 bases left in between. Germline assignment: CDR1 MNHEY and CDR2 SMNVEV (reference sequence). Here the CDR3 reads CASSGRGGRRGYTF. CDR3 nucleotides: TGTGCCAGCAGTGGGAGGGGGGGCAGGAGAGGCTACACCTTC.

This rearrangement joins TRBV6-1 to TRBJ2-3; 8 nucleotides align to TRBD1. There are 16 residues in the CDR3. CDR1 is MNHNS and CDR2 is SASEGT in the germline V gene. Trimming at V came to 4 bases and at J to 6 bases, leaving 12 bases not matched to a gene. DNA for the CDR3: TGTGCCAGCAGTGGGATGACAGGGGTCCTGGGGGATACGCAGTATTTT. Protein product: CASSGMTGVLGDTQYF.

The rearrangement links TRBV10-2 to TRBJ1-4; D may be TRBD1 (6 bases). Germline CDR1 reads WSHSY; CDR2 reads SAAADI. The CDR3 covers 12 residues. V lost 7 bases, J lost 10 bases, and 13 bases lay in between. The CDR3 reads CASKVQGGKLFF. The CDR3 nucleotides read TGCGCCAGCAAGGTACAGGGAGGAAAACTGTTTTTT.